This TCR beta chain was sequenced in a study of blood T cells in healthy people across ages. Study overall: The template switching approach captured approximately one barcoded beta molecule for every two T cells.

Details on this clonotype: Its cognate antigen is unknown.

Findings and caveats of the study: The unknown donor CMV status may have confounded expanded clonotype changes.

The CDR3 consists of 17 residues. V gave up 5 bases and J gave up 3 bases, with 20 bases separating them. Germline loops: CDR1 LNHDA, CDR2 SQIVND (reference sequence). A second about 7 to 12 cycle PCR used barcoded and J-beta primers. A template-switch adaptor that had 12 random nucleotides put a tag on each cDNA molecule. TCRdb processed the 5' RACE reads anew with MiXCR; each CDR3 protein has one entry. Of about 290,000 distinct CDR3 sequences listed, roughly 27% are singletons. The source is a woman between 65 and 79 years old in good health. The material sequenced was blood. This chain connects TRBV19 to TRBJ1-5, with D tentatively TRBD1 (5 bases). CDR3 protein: CASSDDPGRVYNQPQHF. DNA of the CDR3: TGTGCCAGTAGTGATGACCCGGGACGGGTATACAATCAGCCCCAGCATTTT. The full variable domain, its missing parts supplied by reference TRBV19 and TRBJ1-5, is DGGITQSPKYLFRKEGQNVTLSCEQNLNHDAMYWYRQDPGQGLRLIYYSQIVNDFQKGDIAEGYSVSREKKESFPLTVTSAQKNPTAFYLCASSDDPGRVYNQPQHFGDGTRLSIL.